The clone carrying this T cell receptor beta chain was seen a single time. Its antigen is currently unknown. This sample is part of a study of cytomegalovirus exposure and HLA in healthy donors. This PCR relied on a set of 60 Vbeta primers and 13 Jbeta primers. Profiling relied on immunoSEQ multiplex PCR, and the TCRdb table lists in-frame clones only, not all of them. Of roughly 170,000 clones in the sample, approximately 81% were seen once. The CDR3 covers 17 residues. V dropped 4 bases and J dropped 1 base, with 20 bases sitting between them. Germline lookup yields CDR1 SGDLS and CDR2 YYNGEE. Study-wide findings and caveats: With later analysis, a missense DCLRE1C variant became linked to TCR beta V- and J-gene trimming.

The rearrangement uses TRBV9 and TRBJ1-1; tentatively, D is TRBD1 (6 bases). Sequencing used PBMCs. The receptor's source is a woman younger than 45 in good health and CMV-seronegative. The CDR3 loop reads CASSPHLGAPTNTEAFF. Here the CDR3 DNA reads TGTGCCAGCAGCCCCCACTTGGGGGCCCCGACGAACACTGAAGCTTTCTTT.